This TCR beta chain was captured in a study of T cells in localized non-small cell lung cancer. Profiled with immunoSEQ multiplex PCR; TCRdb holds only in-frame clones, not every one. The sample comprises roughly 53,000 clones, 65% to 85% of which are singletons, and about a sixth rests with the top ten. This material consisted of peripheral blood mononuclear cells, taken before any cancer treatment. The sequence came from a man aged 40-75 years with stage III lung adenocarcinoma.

As DNA, the CDR3 is TGTGCCAGCACTTTTTGGCTAGCGAACACCGGGGAGCTGTTTTTT. Its translation: CASTFWLANTGELFF. This chain links TRBV5-6 with TRBJ2-2, with D uncertain. There are 15 residues in the CDR3. The V and J ends lost 6 bases and 0 bases respectively, with 12 bases between them. Germline-derived CDR1 and CDR2 are SGHDT and YYEEEE.